Each of the 23 T cell receptor beta chains below was sequenced from the same sample in a study of shared clonotypes between healthy human individuals. Method: immunoSEQ multiplex PCR; TCRdb's copy keeps in-frame clones and lacks some. This sample has millions of clones, with approximately 90% found just once. The sequencing input was naive CD4+ T cells sorted from blood. The subset is: CD45RA+ positively selected. These receptors were obtained from a man aged 18 to 35 in good health.

This chain uses TRBV5-1 with TRBJ2-1; D uncertain. V lost 0 bases, J lost 4 bases, and 11 bases lay in between. CDR3 size: 15 residues. Germline V gives CDR1 SGHRS, CDR2 YFSETQ. In nucleotides, the CDR3 is TGCGCCAGCAGCTTGGAATTGCCTGTGTACAATGAGCAGTTCTTC. This sequence encodes CASSLELPVYNEQFF.

This chain joins TRBV6-1 and TRBJ2-3; D uncertain. Germline-derived CDR1 and CDR2 are MNHNS and SASEGT. Trimming removed 0 bases at V and 2 bases at J, with 9 bases between. This CDR3 contains 15 residues. In DNA, the CDR3 is TGTGCCAGCAGTGAAGCACCCTTCTTCACAGATACGCAGTATTTT. Protein sequence: CASSEAPFFTDTQYF.

The chain carries TRBV10-3 and TRBJ2-2; 7 bases match TRBD1. Germline CDR1 is ENHRY and CDR2 is SYGVKD. V lost 2 bases and J lost 6; bases outside the gene matches: 6. The CDR3 totals 15 residues. CDR3: CAISEGQGVAGELFF. CDR3 DNA: TGTGCCATCAGTGAGGGCCAGGGGGTAGCCGGGGAGCTGTTTTTT.

The chain has TRBV6-5 and TRBJ1-4; D remains unclear. Germline V lookup: CDR1 MNHEY, CDR2 SVGAGI. The CDR3 length is 15 residues. V lost 7 bases and J 0 bases, leaving 12 bases between the germline ends. CDR3 bases: TGTGCCAGCAAGAGGTTGGGAGCAACTAATGAAAAACTGTTTTTT. Protein: CASKRLGATNEKLFF.

This clone was detected once. This chain joins TRBV4-3 and TRBJ1-5; unclear D gene. CDR1 is LGHNA and CDR2 is YSLEER in the germline V gene. V was trimmed by 4 bases and J by 1 base, leaving 11 bases between them. This CDR3 is 15 amino acids long. As DNA, the CDR3 is TGCGCCAGCAGCCCAGAATCGAACAGCAATCAGCCCCAGCATTTT. Its translation is CASSPESNSNQPQHF.

Worth noting for this clone: Different DNA sequences within this sample yield the same CDR3. The chain employs TRBV5-1 and TRBJ2-5; D gene ambiguous. Trimming stripped 2 bases from V and 4 bases from J, with 9 bases between. This CDR3 region has 13 residues. From germline, CDR1 is SGHRS and CDR2 YFSETQ. The CDR3 here is CASSLGSRETQYF. The CDR3 region has the DNA TGCGCCAGCAGCTTAGGCAGTCGAGAGACCCAGTACTTC.

V is TRBV5-5 and J is TRBJ2-7; TRBD2 agrees at 8 bases. CDR3 size: 15 residues. Germline V lookup: CDR1 SGHKS, CDR2 YYEKEE (reference sequence). V trimming: 0 bases; J trimming: 7 bases; junction bases outside the gene matches: 9. The CDR3 sequence is CASSLEGLGSAEQYF. The CDR3 DNA follows: TGTGCCAGCAGCTTGGAGGGACTAGGCTCCGCAGAGCAGTACTTC. Looking up the rest from reference TRBV5-5 and TRBJ2-7 gives the full variable domain: DAGVTQSPTHLIKTRGQQVTLRCSPISGHKSVSWYQQVLGQGPQFIFQYYEKEERGRGNFPDRFSARQFPNYSSELNVNALLLGDSALYLCASSLEGLGSAEQYFGPGTRLTVT.

This clone was seen a few times. This chain connects TRBV6-1 to TRBJ1-2; 8 bases map to TRBD1. With 6 bases clipped from V and 2 bases from J, the junction kept 5 bases outside the gene matches. The CDR3 contains 14 residues. Germline V gives CDR1 MNHNS, CDR2 SASEGT. The CDR3 bases are TGTGCCAGCAGGCTCGGACAGGGAAACTATGGCTACACCTTC. Translating it yields CASRLGQGNYGYTF.

The table lists this clone with a few counts. The CDR3 DNA follows: TGTGCCGACCGACAGGGGCTCGGGGAGACCCAGTACTTC. This gives the protein CADRQGLGETQYF. J is TRBJ2-5 and V is TRBV2; 8 nucleotides agree with TRBD1. CDR3 length: 13 amino acids. Germline CDR1 SNHLY, CDR2 FYNNEI. V shed 11 bases and J 5 bases; nucleotides not matched to a gene: 10.

This clone came up a few times. The identical CDR3 is also encoded by other nucleotide sequences in the sample. The rearrangement joins TRBV18 to TRBJ1-1, with D possibly being TRBD1 (5 bases). Trimming pared 0 bases from V and 4 bases from J, leaving 6 bases between. This CDR3 is built from 13 residues. Germline assignment: CDR1 KGHSH and CDR2 LQKENI. CDR3 residues: CASSPPGGTEAFF. The DNA of the CDR3 is TGTGCCAGCTCACCACCGGGGGGCACTGAAGCTTTCTTT.

The genes are TRBV5-4 and TRBJ1-2, with 9 nucleotides matching TRBD1. CDR1 is SGHNT and CDR2 is YYREEE in the germline V gene (reference sequence). J gave up 1 base and V 3 bases, and 7 bases lay outside the gene matches. CDR3 length: 16 amino acids. This CDR3 is CASSSVTGGGNYGYTF. In DNA, the CDR3 is TGTGCCAGCAGCTCGGTTACAGGGGGCGGTAACTATGGCTACACCTTC. Full variable domain (outside the CDR3, taken from reference TRBV5-4 and TRBJ1-2): ETGVTQSPTHLIKTRGQQVTLRCSSQSGHNTVSWYQQALGQGPQFIFQYYREEENGRGNFPPRFSGLQFPNYSSELNVNALELDDSALYLCASSSVTGGGNYGYTFGSGTRLTVV.

The chain couples TRBV30 to TRBJ1-3; D ambiguous. Germline CDR1 is GTSNPN and CDR2 is SVGIG (reference sequence). The CDR3 spans 14 residues. Trimming pared 2 bases from V and 3 bases from J, leaving 11 bases between. The CDR3 bases are TGTGCCTGGAGTCTTACCCTCGGTGGAAACACCATATATTTT. This sequence encodes CAWSLTLGGNTIYF.

The chain uses TRBV5-6 and TRBJ2-1; a weak D match, TRBD2 (6 bases). V was pared by 1 base and J by 1 base, with 6 bases between. From germline, CDR1 is SGHDT and CDR2 YYEEEE. The CDR3 is 14 amino acids. This CDR3 is CASSLRGSYNEQFF. The CDR3 DNA reads TGTGCCAGCAGCTTGCGGGGGTCCTACAATGAGCAGTTCTTC.

This clone has just a few counts. The gene calls are TRBV9 and TRBJ1-2; possibly TRBD1 for D (5 bases). Germline loops: CDR1 SGDLS, CDR2 YYNGEE. V lost 0 bases and J lost 7, with 13 bases in between. CDR3 length equals 14 residues. The CDR3, as DNA: TGTGCCAGCAGCGTAGAGCAGGGCCCGACTGGCTACACCTTC. Amino acids: CASSVEQGPTGYTF. Complete variable domain (other parts from reference TRBV9 and TRBJ1-2): DSGVTQTPKHLITATGQRVTLRCSPRSGDLSVYWYQQSLDQGLQFLIQYYNGEERAKGNILERFSAQQFPDLHSELNLSSLELGDSALYFCASSVEQGPTGYTFGSGTRLTVV.

This clone was detected only once. The chain uses TRBV10-3 and TRBJ2-3; D uncertain. V shed 0 bases and J shed 11 bases, with 9 bases lying between them. The CDR3 spans 12 residues. Germline assignment: CDR1 ENHRY and CDR2 SYGVKD. The CDR3 region is CAISESPIEQYF. DNA of the CDR3: TGTGCCATCAGTGAGTCCCCCATCGAGCAGTATTTT.

This chain links TRBV2 with TRBJ1-2; D gene unclear. This CDR3 has 13 amino acids. V was trimmed by 3 bases and J by 1 base, leaving 6 bases between them. Looked up from germline, CDR1 is SNHLY and CDR2 is FYNNEI. The CDR3 protein is CASSDNINYGYTF. CDR3 nucleotides: TGTGCCAGCAGTGATAACATTAACTATGGCTACACCTTC.

The CDR3 region has the DNA TGTGCCAGCAGTTACGAGGATGCCTACGAGCAGTACTTC. This sequence encodes CASSYEDAYEQYF. The V and J genes are TRBV6-6 and TRBJ2-7; D remains unclear. The length of the CDR3 is 13 residues. V dropped 2 bases and J dropped 2 bases, with 7 bases sitting between them. CDR1 and CDR2 (germline): MNHNY, SVGAGI (reference sequence).

This clone was recorded once. The chain employs TRBV19 and TRBJ1-4; D remains ambiguous. Germline assignment: CDR1 LNHDA and CDR2 SQIVND (reference sequence). This CDR3 region has 13 residues. With 9 bases removed from V and 7 bases from J, the gap between germline ends came to 15 bases. CDR3 residues: CASRTERSEKLFF. The CDR3 bases are TGTGCCAGCCGGACGGAAAGGAGTGAAAAACTGTTTTTT.

The V gene is TRBV4-3, the J gene TRBJ2-1; 12 bases are shared with TRBD2. The CDR3 runs to 15 residues. The V and J ends lost 2 bases and 9 bases, in that order; junction bases with no gene match: 5. Germline values: CDR1 LGHNA, CDR2 YSLEER. The CDR3 reads CASSQRLAGVIEQFF. The CDR3 DNA is TGCGCCAGCAGCCAACGACTAGCGGGAGTAATTGAGCAGTTCTTC.

This clone was picked up one time. V gene TRBV2 combines with J gene TRBJ2-7, with a weak D call TRBD1 (6 bases). Per germline, CDR1 SNHLY and CDR2 FYNNEI. The germline V and J ends were trimmed by 6 bases and 5 bases, with 14 bases remaining between them. The CDR3 loop spans 13 amino acids. The CDR3 region has the DNA TGTGCCAGCAGCAAGCAGGGGCTCAACGAGCAGTACTTC. It is translated as CASSKQGLNEQYF.

The V and J genes are TRBV20-1 and TRBJ1-1, with 7 bases lining up with TRBD1. CDR3 length: 11 amino acids. J lost 3 bases, V lost 8 bases, and 3 bases had no gene match. CDR1 is DFQATT and CDR2 is SNEGSKA in the germline V gene (reference sequence). CDR3 in DNA: TGCAGTTTCACAGGGGACACTGAAGCTTTCTTT. Translated: CSFTGDTEAFF.

The J gene is TRBJ2-7, the V gene TRBV7-9; 7 positions agree with TRBD1. The V and J ends lost 1 base and 3 bases, in that order; junction bases with no gene match: 12. The CDR3 is 17 residues long. Germline CDR1 reads SEHNR; CDR2 reads FQNEAQ (reference sequence). This CDR3 is CASSLGSPGQTFYEQYF. CDR3 nucleotide sequence: TGTGCCAGCAGCTTAGGTAGTCCGGGACAGACCTTCTACGAGCAGTACTTC.

This sequence joins TRBV18 and TRBJ1-1, with D possibly matching TRBD1 (5 bases). V was trimmed by 5 bases and J by 4 bases, leaving 17 bases between them. Per the germline V gene, CDR1 is KGHSH and CDR2 is LQKENI. This CDR3 has 15 residues. CDR3 nucleotides: TGTGCCAGCTCAGGTCAAGGGGTTTTTGGCACTGAAGCTTTCTTT. Residues: CASSGQGVFGTEAFF.